This T cell receptor beta chain appears in the sequencing data of a study of tumor and adjacent non-tumor tissue in lung cancer. The overall study: There were about 12 adenocarcinoma, a couple of squamous cell carcinoma and 1 small cell lung cancer cases. The patients, roughly 10 men and four to six women, were roughly 30 to 76 with stage I to III disease. Findings of the study overall: Shorter survival was associated with higher TCR diversity in tumors.

The template was RNA from unsorted bulk tissue. Distant lung tissue was collected more than 3 cm away from the tumor edge. Chemotherapy-naive patients with new lung cancer underwent thoracic surgery in China, August–late 2014. A modified ARM-PCR protocol with three rounds of nested PCR amplified TCRbeta. Each CDR3 protein gets one entry after TCRdb re-called the multiplex PCR reads with MiXCR. Here the sample spans tens of thousands of distinct CDR3 sequences, around 82% being singletons. In germline, CDR1 is DFQATT, CDR2 SNEGSKA (reference sequence). This CDR3 region has 15 residues. On this clonotype itself: The antigen is undetermined. A read error may produce the germline difference seen at one junction end.

J is TRBJ1-5 and V is TRBV20-1; 7 positions match TRBD1. The sequenced sample consisted of distant non-tumor lung tissue. This clonotype was obtained from a man in his sixties with non-small cell lung cancer. The CDR3 is CSVRPFDRVIQPQHF. In DNA form, the CDR3 reads TGCAGTGTTAGACCATTCGACAGGGTGATCCAGCCCCAGCATTTT.